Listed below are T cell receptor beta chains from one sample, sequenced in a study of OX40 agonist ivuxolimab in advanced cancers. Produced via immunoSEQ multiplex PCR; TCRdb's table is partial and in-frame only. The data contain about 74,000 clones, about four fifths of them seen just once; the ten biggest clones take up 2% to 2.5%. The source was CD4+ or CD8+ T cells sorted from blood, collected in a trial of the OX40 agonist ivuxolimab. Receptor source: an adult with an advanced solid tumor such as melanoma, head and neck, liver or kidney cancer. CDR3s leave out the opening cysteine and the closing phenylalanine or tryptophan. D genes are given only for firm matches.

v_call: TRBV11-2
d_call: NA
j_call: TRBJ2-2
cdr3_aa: ASSLGGRLTGELF

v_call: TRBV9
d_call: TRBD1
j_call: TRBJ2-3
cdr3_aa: ASSVVGQGARTDTQY

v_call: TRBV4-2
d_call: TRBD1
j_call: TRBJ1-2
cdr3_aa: ASSLFSGTGGQANYGYT

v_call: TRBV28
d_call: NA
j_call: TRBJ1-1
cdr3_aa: ASSLSRQIEAF

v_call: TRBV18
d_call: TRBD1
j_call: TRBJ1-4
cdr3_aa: ASSPSTGGQEKLF

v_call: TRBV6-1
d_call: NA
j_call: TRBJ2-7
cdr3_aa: ASTQVYEQC

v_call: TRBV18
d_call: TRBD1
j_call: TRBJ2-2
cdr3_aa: ASSQPGGPGELF

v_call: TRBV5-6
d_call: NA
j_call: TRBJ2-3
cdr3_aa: ASSFSRTDTQY

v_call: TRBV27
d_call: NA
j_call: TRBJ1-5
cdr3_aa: ASSSLALTSQH

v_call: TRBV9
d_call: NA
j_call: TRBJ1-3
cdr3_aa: ASSVGRSNSGNTIY

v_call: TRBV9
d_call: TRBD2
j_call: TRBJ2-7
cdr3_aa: ASSVGAGEQY

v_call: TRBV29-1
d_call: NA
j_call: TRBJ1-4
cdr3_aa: SVGRQNNEKLF

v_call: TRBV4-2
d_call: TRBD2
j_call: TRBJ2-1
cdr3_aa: ASSQDMPGLAGNEQF

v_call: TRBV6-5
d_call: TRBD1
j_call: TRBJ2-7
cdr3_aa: ASSSPTGVREQY

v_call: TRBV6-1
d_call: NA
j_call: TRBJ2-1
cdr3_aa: ASSELTGNFWNEQF

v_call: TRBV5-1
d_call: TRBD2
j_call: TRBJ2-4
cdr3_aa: ASSGASGGELAKNIQY

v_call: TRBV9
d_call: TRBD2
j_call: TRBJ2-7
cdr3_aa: ASSVGSGGLARVYEQY

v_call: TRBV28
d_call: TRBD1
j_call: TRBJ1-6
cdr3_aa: ASSLWGLTGGSSPLH

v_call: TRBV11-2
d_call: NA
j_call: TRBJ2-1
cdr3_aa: ASRLSGNEQF

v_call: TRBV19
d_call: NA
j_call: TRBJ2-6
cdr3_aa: ASSIEGTSGANVLT

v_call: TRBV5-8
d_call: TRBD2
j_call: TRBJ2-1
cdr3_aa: ASSLDAGGGNEQF

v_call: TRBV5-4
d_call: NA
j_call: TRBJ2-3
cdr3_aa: ASSLPRQEVSDTQY

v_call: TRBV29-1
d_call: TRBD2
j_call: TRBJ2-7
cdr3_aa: SVELAGNEQY

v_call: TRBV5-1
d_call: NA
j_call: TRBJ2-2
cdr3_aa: ASSLGATGELF

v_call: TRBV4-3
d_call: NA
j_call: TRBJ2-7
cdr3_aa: ASSPRGAGVAEQY

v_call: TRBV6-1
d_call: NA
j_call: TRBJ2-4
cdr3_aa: ASSDSHFKNIQY

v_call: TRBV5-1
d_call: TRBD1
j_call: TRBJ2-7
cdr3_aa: ASSTTSNTGTANSYEQY

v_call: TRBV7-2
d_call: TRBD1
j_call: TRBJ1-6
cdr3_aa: ASSTGVSNSPLH

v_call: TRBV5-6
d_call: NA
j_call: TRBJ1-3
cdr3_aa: ASSLGQGNTIY

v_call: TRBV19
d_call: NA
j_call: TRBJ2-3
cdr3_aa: ASRRALSTDTQY

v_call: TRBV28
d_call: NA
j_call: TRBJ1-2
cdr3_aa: ASSLEGYGYT

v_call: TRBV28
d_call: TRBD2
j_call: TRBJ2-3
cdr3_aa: ASSDPSGGADTQY

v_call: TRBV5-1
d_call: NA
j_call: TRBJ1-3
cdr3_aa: ASTPGANSGNTIY

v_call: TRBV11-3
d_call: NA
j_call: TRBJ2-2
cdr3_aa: ASQSGGLTGELF

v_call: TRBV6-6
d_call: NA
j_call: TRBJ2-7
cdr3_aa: ASSYSGAKQY

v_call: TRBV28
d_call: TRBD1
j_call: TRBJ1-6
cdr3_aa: ASSLHWTGGSPLH

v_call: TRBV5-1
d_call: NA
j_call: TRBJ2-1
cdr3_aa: ASSLDIPFDEQF

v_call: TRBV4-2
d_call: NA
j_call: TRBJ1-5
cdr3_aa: ASSQGQFNQPQH